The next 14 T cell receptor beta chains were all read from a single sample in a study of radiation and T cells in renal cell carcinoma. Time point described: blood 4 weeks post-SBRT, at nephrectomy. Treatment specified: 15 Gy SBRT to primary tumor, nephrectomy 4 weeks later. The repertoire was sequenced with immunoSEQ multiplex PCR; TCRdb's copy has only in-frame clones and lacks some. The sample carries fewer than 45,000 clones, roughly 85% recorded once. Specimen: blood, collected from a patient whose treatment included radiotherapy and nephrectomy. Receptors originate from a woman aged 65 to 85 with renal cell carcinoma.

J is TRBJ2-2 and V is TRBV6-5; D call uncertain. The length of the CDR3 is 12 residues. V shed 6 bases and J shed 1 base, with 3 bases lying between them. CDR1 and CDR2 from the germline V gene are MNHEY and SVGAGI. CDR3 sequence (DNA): TGTGCCAGCAGAGAGAACACCGGGGAGCTGTTTTTT. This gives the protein CASRENTGELFF.

The CDR3 loop is CASQLGVGETQYF. In nucleotides, the CDR3 is TGTGCCAGTCAGTTGGGGGTCGGAGAGACCCAGTACTTC. V gene TRBV7-9 combines with J gene TRBJ2-5, with D possibly called TRBD1 or TRBD2 (5 bases each). CDR1 is SEHNR and CDR2 is FQNEAQ in the germline V gene (reference sequence). V dropped 9 bases and J dropped 4 bases, with 15 bases sitting between them. The CDR3 covers 13 residues.

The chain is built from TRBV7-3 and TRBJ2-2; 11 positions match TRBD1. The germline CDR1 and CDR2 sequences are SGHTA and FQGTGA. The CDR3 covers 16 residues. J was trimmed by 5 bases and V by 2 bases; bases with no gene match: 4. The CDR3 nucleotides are TGTGCCAGCAGCTTAGGACAGGGGGCTAATACCGGGGAGCTGTTTTTT. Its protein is CASSLGQGANTGELFF.

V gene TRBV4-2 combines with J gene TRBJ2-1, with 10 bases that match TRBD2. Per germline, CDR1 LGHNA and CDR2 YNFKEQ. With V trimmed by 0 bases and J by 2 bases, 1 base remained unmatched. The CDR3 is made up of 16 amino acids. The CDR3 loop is CASSQDLAGAYNEQFF. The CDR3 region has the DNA TGTGCCAGCAGCCAAGACCTAGCGGGAGCCTACAATGAGCAGTTCTTC.

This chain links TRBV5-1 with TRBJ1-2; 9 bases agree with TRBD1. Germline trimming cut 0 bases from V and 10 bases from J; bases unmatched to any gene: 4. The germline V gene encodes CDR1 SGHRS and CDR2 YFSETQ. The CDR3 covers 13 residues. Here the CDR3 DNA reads TGCGCCAGCAGCTTGGAGGGACAGGGTGCCTACACCTTC. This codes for CASSLEGQGAYTF.

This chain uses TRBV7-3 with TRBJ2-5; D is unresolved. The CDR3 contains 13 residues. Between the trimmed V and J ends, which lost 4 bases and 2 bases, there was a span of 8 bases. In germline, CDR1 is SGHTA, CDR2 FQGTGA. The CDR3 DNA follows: TGTGCCAGCAGCTCGAGTCCTCAAGAGACCCAGTACTTC. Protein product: CASSSSPQETQYF. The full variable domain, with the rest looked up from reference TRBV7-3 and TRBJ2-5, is GAGVSQTPSNKVTEKGKYVELRCDPISGHTALYWYRQSLGQGPEFLIYFQGTGAADDSGLPNDRFFAVRPEGSVSTLKIQRTERGDSAVYLCASSSSPQETQYFGPGTRLLVL.

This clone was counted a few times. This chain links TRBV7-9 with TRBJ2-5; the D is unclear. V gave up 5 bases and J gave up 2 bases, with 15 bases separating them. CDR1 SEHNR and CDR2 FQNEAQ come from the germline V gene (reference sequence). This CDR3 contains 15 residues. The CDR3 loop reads CASSPIADLQETQYF. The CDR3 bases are TGTGCCAGCAGCCCAATAGCAGACTTACAAGAGACCCAGTACTTC.

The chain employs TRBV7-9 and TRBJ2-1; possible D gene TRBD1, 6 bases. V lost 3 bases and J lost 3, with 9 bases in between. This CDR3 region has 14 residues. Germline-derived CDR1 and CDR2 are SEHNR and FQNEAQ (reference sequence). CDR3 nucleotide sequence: TGTGCCAGCAGCTTCAAACAGGGCTACAATGAGCAGTTCTTC. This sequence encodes CASSFKQGYNEQFF.

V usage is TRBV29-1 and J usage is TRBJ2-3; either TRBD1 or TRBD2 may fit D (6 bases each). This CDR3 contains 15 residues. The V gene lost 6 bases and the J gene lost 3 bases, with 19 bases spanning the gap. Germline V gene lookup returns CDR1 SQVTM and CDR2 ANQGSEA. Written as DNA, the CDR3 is TGCAGCGTAAGGGGGGAGACAGGAAGGACAGATACGCAGTATTTT. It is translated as CSVRGETGRTDTQYF.

CDR3 protein: CASSETPRGTDTQYF. The CDR3 DNA is TGTGCCAGCAGTGAAACCCCCAGGGGCACAGATACGCAGTATTTT. This chain connects TRBV2 to TRBJ2-3; a weak D match, TRBD1 (5 bases). CDR3 length: 15 residues. V was trimmed by 2 bases and J by 1 base, leaving 10 bases between them. CDR1 and CDR2 (germline): SNHLY, FYNNEI.

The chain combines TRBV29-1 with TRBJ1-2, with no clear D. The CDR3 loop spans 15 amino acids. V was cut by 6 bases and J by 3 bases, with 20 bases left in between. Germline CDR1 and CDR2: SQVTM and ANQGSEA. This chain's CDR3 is CSVLPHGRRDYGYTF. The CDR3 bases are TGCAGCGTACTTCCTCACGGACGCAGAGACTATGGCTACACCTTC.

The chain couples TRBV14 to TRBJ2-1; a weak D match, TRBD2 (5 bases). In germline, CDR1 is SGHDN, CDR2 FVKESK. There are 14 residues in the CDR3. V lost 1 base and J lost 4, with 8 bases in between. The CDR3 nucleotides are TGTGCCAGCAGCCAAGGGTGGGAGTACAATGAGCAGTTCTTC. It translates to CASSQGWEYNEQFF.

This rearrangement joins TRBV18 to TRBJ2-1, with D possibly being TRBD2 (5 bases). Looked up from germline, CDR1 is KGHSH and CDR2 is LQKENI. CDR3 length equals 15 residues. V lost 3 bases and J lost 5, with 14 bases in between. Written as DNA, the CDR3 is TGTGCCAGCTCACCCGCTTTACTGGGAGACAATGAGCAGTTCTTC. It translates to CASSPALLGDNEQFF.

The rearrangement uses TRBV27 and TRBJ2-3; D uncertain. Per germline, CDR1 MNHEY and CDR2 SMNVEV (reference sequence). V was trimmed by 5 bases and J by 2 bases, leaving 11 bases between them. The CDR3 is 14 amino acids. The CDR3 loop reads CASSPDRDTDTQYF. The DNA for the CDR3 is TGTGCCAGCAGTCCAGATAGAGACACAGATACGCAGTATTTT.